Each of the 15 T cell receptor beta chains below was sequenced from the same sample in a study of blood T cell repertoires in COVID-19. Measured with immunoSEQ multiplex PCR; TCRdb has only the in-frame clones, and not every one. Here the sample spans around 140,000 clones, just under 80% being singletons. The specimen sequenced was peripheral blood. All receptors come from a woman aged 55-70 years with acute or convalescent COVID-19.

J is TRBJ2-7 and V is TRBV5-6; 8 bases are a match to TRBD1. The CDR3 is made up of 14 amino acids. The junction had 7 bases not matched to a gene; V was cut back by 1 base and J by 7 bases. Germline assignment: CDR1 SGHDT and CDR2 YYEEEE. The CDR3 region has the DNA TGTGCCAGCAGCTTGTCGGGACAGGATGAGGAGCAGTACTTC. Translating it yields CASSLSGQDEEQYF.

The chain carries TRBV7-2 and TRBJ1-5; D remains ambiguous. The V end was cut by 1 base, the J end by 2 bases, with 9 bases between. Germline V gene lookup returns CDR1 SGHTA and CDR2 FQGNSA. This CDR3 is 15 amino acids long. In DNA form, the CDR3 reads TGTGCCAGCAGCTTAGGGGAGGCGCGCAATCAGCCCCAGCATTTT. This codes for CASSLGEARNQPQHF. The complete variable domain, with remaining parts taken from reference TRBV7-2 and TRBJ1-5, reads GAGVSQSPSNKVTEKGKDVELRCDPISGHTALYWYRQSLGQGLEFLIYFQGNSAPDKSGLPSDRFSAERTGGSVSTLTIQRTQQEDSAVYLCASSLGEARNQPQHFGDGTRLSIL.

The CDR3 protein is CASSAGQNSNQPQHF. The CDR3 DNA reads TGTGCCAGCAGCGCCGGACAGAATAGCAATCAGCCCCAGCATTTT. The V call is TRBV7-8, the J call TRBJ1-5, with D perhaps matching TRBD1 (6 bases). CDR1 is SGHVS and CDR2 is FQNEAQ in the germline V gene. The CDR3 runs 15 residues. V gave up 5 bases and J gave up 0 bases, with 11 bases separating them.

This clone was seen once. The CDR3 here is CASSISGTGRPEAFF. CDR3 coding DNA: TGTGCCAGCAGTATATCCGGGACAGGTCGCCCTGAAGCTTTCTTT. The V and J genes are TRBV6-5 and TRBJ1-1; TRBD1 matches 8 bases. With V trimmed by 5 bases and J by 6 bases, 11 bases remained unmatched. Germline lookup yields CDR1 MNHEY and CDR2 SVGAGI. The CDR3 consists of 15 residues.

The chain carries TRBV28 and TRBJ2-5; 10 nucleotides agree with TRBD2. The CDR3 is 16 residues long. Trimming cost V 6 bases and J 2 bases; bases outside gene matches: 9. Germline values: CDR1 MDHEN, CDR2 SYDVKM. Written as DNA, the CDR3 is TGTGCCAGCAGATTAACTAGCGGGGTTGTACAAGAGACCCAGTACTTC. Encoded protein: CASRLTSGVVQETQYF.

The chain combines TRBV2 with TRBJ2-1, with TRBD2 identical over 7 bases. CDR1 is SNHLY, CDR2 FYNNEI, per germline. The V gene end was trimmed by 8 bases and the J gene end by 3 bases; junction bases not matched to a gene: 4. The CDR3 is 13 residues long. CDR3 DNA sequence: TGTGCCAGCGGGGGGGGACGCTACAATGAGCAGTTCTTC. Translating it yields CASGGGRYNEQFF.

This chain joins TRBV6-5 and TRBJ2-7; TRBD2 is a possible D gene (5 bases). V was clipped by 9 bases and J by 6 bases, with 18 bases between them. Germline CDR1 reads MNHEY; CDR2 reads SVGAGI. The CDR3 sequence is 13 residues long. CDR3: CASDKADFSEQYF. In nucleotides, the CDR3 is TGTGCCAGTGATAAAGCGGACTTCAGCGAGCAGTACTTC.

This clone has just a few counts. This chain links TRBV15 with TRBJ2-3, with D hard to call. Looked up from germline, CDR1 is LNHNV and CDR2 is YYDKDF (reference sequence). Trimming stripped 1 base from V and 1 base from J, with 9 bases between. This CDR3 region has 15 residues. The CDR3 spells CATSRGRDGTDTQYF. CDR3 sequence (DNA): TGTGCCACCAGCAGAGGGAGAGATGGCACAGATACGCAGTATTTT. Together with reference TRBV15 and TRBJ2-3, the CDR3 gives the full variable domain: DAMVIQNPRYQVTQFGKPVTLSCSQTLNHNVMYWYQQKSSQAPKLLFHYYDKDFNNEADTPDNFQSRRPNTSFCFLDIRSPGLGDTAMYLCATSRGRDGTDTQYFGPGTRLTVL.

The sample holds one count of this clone. The chain is built from TRBV6-5 and TRBJ2-2; 9 nucleotides line up with TRBD2. The CDR3 runs 16 residues. V dropped 4 bases and J dropped 4; count of bases not matched to a gene: 7. Germline loops: CDR1 MNHEY, CDR2 SVGAGI. The CDR3 spells CASSSVAGAGTGELFF. CDR3 coding DNA: TGTGCCAGCAGTTCAGTAGCGGGAGCGGGCACCGGGGAGCTGTTTTTT.

This clone has a single count. CDR3 DNA sequence: TGTGCCAGCAGTTTAACTACTCAAGAGACCCAGTACTTC. It is translated as CASSLTTQETQYF. This chain joins TRBV27 and TRBJ2-5; D is unresolved. This CDR3 region has 13 residues. Germline V gene data show CDR1 as MNHEY and CDR2 as SMNVEV (reference sequence). V lost 2 bases, J lost 2 bases, and 6 bases lay in between.

V gene TRBV2 combines with J gene TRBJ2-1, with D perhaps TRBD2 (6 bases). Trimming removed 4 bases at V and 3 bases at J, with 13 bases between. From germline, CDR1 is SNHLY and CDR2 FYNNEI. This CDR3 has 15 residues. The CDR3 bases are TGTGCCAGCAGTGCGGAGGGAGAGAACTACAATGAGCAGTTCTTC. Amino acids: CASSAEGENYNEQFF.

CDR3 DNA: TGCGCCAGCAGCCAAGGGGGAGAAGACATTCAGTACTTC. Residues: CASSQGGEDIQYF. The chain recombines TRBV4-1 with TRBJ2-4; a possible D gene is TRBD2 (5 bases). Trimming stripped 1 base from V and 8 bases from J, with 9 bases between. CDR1 is MGHRA, CDR2 YSYEKL, per germline. The CDR3 covers 13 residues.

The V gene is TRBV2, the J gene TRBJ2-2; D might be TRBD1 (6 bases). The V gene's germline CDR1 is SNHLY and CDR2 FYNNEI. Trimming stripped 5 bases from V and 7 bases from J, with 23 bases between. The CDR3 spans 17 residues. For the CDR3, the DNA is TGTGCCAGCAGTTCCACAGGGACGGCCCGGTCCATCGGGGAGCTGTTTTTT. Its translation is CASSSTGTARSIGELFF.

This chain connects TRBV3-1 (or the pseudogene TRBV3-2) to TRBJ1-1; D is undetermined. Trimming took off 1 base at V and 5 bases at J, with 5 bases between the two ends. Germline V gene lookup returns CDR1 LGHDT and CDR2 YNNKEL (reference sequence). The CDR3 loop spans 12 amino acids. CDR3 region: CASSQAGTEAFF. The CDR3 nucleotides read TGTGCCAGCAGCCAAGCGGGGACTGAAGCTTTCTTT.

The chain joins TRBV25-1 to TRBJ2-7, with 7 positions matching TRBD1. V dropped 0 bases and J dropped 5; count of bases not matched to a gene: 1. From germline, CDR1 is MGHDK and CDR2 SYGVNS. The CDR3 spans 13 residues. This CDR3 reads CASSEYDRDEQYF. CDR3 DNA: TGTGCCAGCAGTGAATATGACAGGGACGAGCAGTACTTC.